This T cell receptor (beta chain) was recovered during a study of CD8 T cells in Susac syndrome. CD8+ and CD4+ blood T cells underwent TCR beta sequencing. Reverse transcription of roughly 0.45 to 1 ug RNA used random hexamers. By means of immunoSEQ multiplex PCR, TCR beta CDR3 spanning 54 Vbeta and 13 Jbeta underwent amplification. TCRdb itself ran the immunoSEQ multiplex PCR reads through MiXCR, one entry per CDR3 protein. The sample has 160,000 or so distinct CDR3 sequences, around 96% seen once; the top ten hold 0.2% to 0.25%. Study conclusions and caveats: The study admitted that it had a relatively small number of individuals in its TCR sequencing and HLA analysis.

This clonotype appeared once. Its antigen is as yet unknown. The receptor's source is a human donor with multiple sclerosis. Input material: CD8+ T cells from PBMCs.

The CDR3 DNA sequence: TGTGCCAGCAGCTCGACTTTGACGGGACAGGGGAGCTCTGGGGCCAACGTCCTGACTTTC. This translates into CASSSTLTGQGSSGANVLTF. V and J are TRBV11-1 and TRBJ2-6, with 10 bases that match TRBD1. CDR3 length: 20 residues. Germline loops: CDR1 SGHAT, CDR2 FQDESV (reference sequence). V dropped 4 bases and J dropped 0; count of bases not matched to a gene: 12.